The 14 T cell receptor beta chains listed next were all sequenced from one sample in a study of T cell repertoires in cytomegalovirus infection. For these receptors, no antigen is known. TCRdb ran MiXCR on the reads and lists one entry per CDR3 protein. The profile covers approximately 110,000 distinct CDR3 sequences, with 32% appearing a single time and under 70% taken by the ten largest. The sample here was CD8+ T cells from cultured PBMCs, taken from culture after CMV antigen stimulation. The receptors originated from a human donor in good health (CMV status not recorded). Some clones in this sample may be carry-over from other donors' samples.

The chain joins TRBV12-3 or TRBV12-4 to TRBJ1-2, with D possibly being TRBD1 (5 bases). V was trimmed by 6 bases and J by 3 bases, leaving 11 bases between them. This CDR3 comprises 13 residues. In DNA, the CDR3 is TGTGCCAGCAGCCCGGGGGGTTACTATGGCTACACCTTC. Protein: CASSPGGYYGYTF.

The chain combines TRBV20-1 with TRBJ2-7; D unresolved. Trimming left V 2 bases short and J 2 bases short, with 7 bases between. In germline, CDR1 is DFQATT, CDR2 SNEGSKA (reference sequence). The CDR3 covers 12 residues. CDR3 residues: CSARKQTYEQYF. CDR3 coding DNA: TGCAGTGCTAGAAAACAGACCTACGAGCAGTACTTC.

V is TRBV4-3 and J is TRBJ1-1; D not certain. V lost 6 bases and J 5 bases, leaving 13 bases between the germline ends. The CDR3 spans 13 residues. The germline V gene encodes CDR1 LGHNA and CDR2 YSLEER. CDR3 sequence: CASRPDGSTEAFF. The CDR3 DNA follows: TGCGCCAGCAGACCCGACGGGAGTACTGAAGCTTTCTTT.

The chain combines TRBV4-1 with TRBJ1-1, with D possibly TRBD1 on 6 matching bases. CDR3 size: 16 residues. Germline CDR1 reads MGHRA; CDR2 reads YSYEKL. Trimming left V 4 bases short and J 6 bases short, with 21 bases between. Here the CDR3 DNA reads TGCGCCAGCAGCCTCCGACTGACAGGCATGGGGGCTGAAGCTTTCTTT. Translation: CASSLRLTGMGAEAFF.

V gene TRBV6-2 or TRBV6-3 combines with J gene TRBJ1-1; TRBD1 is a possible D gene (6 bases). CDR3 length: 14 amino acids. CDR1 and CDR2 (germline): MNHEY, SVGEGT. V was clipped by 6 bases and J by 0 bases, with 11 bases between them. The CDR3 sequence is CASSVGGLNTEAFF. CDR3 coding DNA: TGTGCCAGCAGCGTTGGGGGGCTGAACACTGAAGCTTTCTTT.

The rearrangement links TRBV4-3 to TRBJ1-1, with TRBD1 matching 8 bases. There are 14 residues in the CDR3. Germline CDR1 reads LGHNA; CDR2 reads YSLEER. With V trimmed by 2 bases and J by 10 bases, 9 bases remained unmatched. The CDR3: CASSQLQGAFPAFF. CDR3 coding DNA: TGCGCCAGCAGCCAACTGCAGGGGGCTTTCCCAGCTTTCTTT.

The chain couples TRBV14 to TRBJ2-7; D perhaps matches TRBD2 (5 bases). The germline V and J ends were trimmed by 0 bases and 6 bases, with 9 bases remaining between them. The CDR3 runs 13 residues. Germline V CDR1 and CDR2: SGHDN, FVKESK. CDR3 DNA: TGTGCCAGCAGCCAAGACGCCGGGGTCGAGCAGTACTTC. This translates into CASSQDAGVEQYF.

The rearrangement uses TRBV5-4 and TRBJ2-7; possibly TRBD1 for D (6 bases). V was clipped by 4 bases and J by 4 bases, with 15 bases between them. The CDR3 covers 14 residues. CDR1 is SGHNT and CDR2 is YYREEE in the germline V gene (reference sequence). CDR3 DNA: TGTGCCAGCAGCGCAACCGGGACACGTTACGAGCAGTACTTC. Translated, it gives CASSATGTRYEQYF.

The gene calls are TRBV5-1 and TRBJ2-5, with D possibly being TRBD1 (5 bases). The germline gives CDR1 SGHRS, CDR2 YFSETQ. The V and J ends lost 1 base and 5 bases respectively, with 18 bases between them. The CDR3 consists of 16 residues. Written as DNA, the CDR3 is TGCGCCAGCAGCTTGTCCCCAGGACACCAACTGGAGACCCAGTACTTC. It specifies CASSLSPGHQLETQYF. Based on the CDR3 plus reference TRBV5-1 and TRBJ2-5, the full variable domain is KAGVTQTPRYLIKTRGQQVTLSCSPISGHRSVSWYQQTPGQGLQFLFEYFSETQRNKGNFPGRFSGRQFSNSRSEMNVSTLELGDSALYLCASSLSPGHQLETQYFGPGTRLLVL.

V usage is TRBV6-5 and J usage is TRBJ1-1; no firm D call. Germline V gives CDR1 MNHEY, CDR2 SVGAGI. The germline V and J ends were trimmed by 0 bases and 1 base, with 9 bases remaining between them. The CDR3 has 15 residues. Here the CDR3 DNA reads TGTGCCAGCAGTTACTCACCCGTTCCGAACACTGAAGCTTTCTTT. Translation gives CASSYSPVPNTEAFF.

The chain recombines TRBV19 with TRBJ1-2; TRBD1 matches at 10 bases. CDR3 size: 14 residues. Trimming removed 7 bases from V and 6 bases from J; junction bases left unmatched: 8. CDR1 and CDR2 (germline): LNHDA, SQIVND (reference sequence). The CDR3 loop is CASTPSTGGHGYTF. CDR3 nucleotides: TGTGCCAGTACTCCATCGACAGGGGGCCATGGCTACACCTTC.

V usage is TRBV29-1 and J usage is TRBJ1-2; no firm D call. The germline V gene encodes CDR1 SQVTM and CDR2 ANQGSEA. Trimming took off 2 bases at V and 0 bases at J, with 10 bases between the two ends. The CDR3 has 14 amino acids. The CDR3 spells CSVELGQSNYGYTF. The CDR3 nucleotides are TGCAGCGTTGAACTCGGGCAGTCTAACTATGGCTACACCTTC.

The chain recombines TRBV20-1 with TRBJ1-2, with 8 bases fitting TRBD1. The CDR3 extends over 16 amino acids. Germline values: CDR1 DFQATT, CDR2 SNEGSKA (reference sequence). V trimming: 6 bases; J trimming: 6 bases; junction bases outside the gene matches: 18. The CDR3 is CSAGPTGVRPPDGYTF. As DNA, the CDR3 is TGCAGTGCCGGACCGACAGGGGTCCGCCCCCCGGATGGCTACACCTTC.

The chain uses TRBV6-5 and TRBJ2-7; 9 nucleotides line up with TRBD1. The CDR3 is 14 residues long. Germline assignment: CDR1 MNHEY and CDR2 SVGAGI. The trim removed 1 base at V and 5 bases at J, leaving 3 bases unmatched. The CDR3: CASSYWDRANEQYF. The CDR3 nucleotides are TGTGCCAGCAGTTACTGGGACAGGGCTAACGAGCAGTACTTC.